These T cell receptor beta chains were read from a single sample in a study of blood T cell repertoires in COVID-19. Generated by immunoSEQ multiplex PCR, the TCRdb table keeps only in-frame clones and is missing some. Here the sample spans about 300,000 clones, around 89% being singletons. Source material: peripheral blood. These receptors were obtained from a man in his late teens or twenties who had recovered from COVID-19. Each CDR3 is given with its conserved first and last residue. Each record gives: V gene, J gene, D gene, clone size, CDR3 protein, CDR3 DNA. The D gene is left open where the match is weak. Clone size is shown for a subset of rows, as once, few, many or a class of expanded clone.

TRBV20-1	TRBJ1-1	TRBD1	NA	CSASQGTGGEAFF	TGCAGTGCTAGTCAAGGGACAGGGGGCGAAGCTTTCTTT
TRBV27	TRBJ2-3	NA	once	CASSFLLPAGTDTQYF	TGTGCCAGCAGTTTCTTGCTACCGGCAGGTACAGATACGCAGTATTTT
TRBV19	TRBJ1-2	NA	NA	CASQSLSLNYGYTF	TGTGCCAGTCAATCCCTATCGCTTAACTATGGCTACACCTTC
TRBV7-7	TRBJ2-2	NA	NA	CASTRRGNPNTGELFF	TGTGCTAGCACCCGACGGGGGAATCCGAACACCGGGGAGCTGTTTTTT
TRBV4-2	TRBJ1-2	NA	NA	CASSFRSTDNYGYTF	TGTGCCAGCAGCTTCCGCTCGACAGATAACTATGGCTACACCTTC
TRBV7-6	TRBJ1-6	NA	NA	CASSLEPSVGSSYNSPLHF	TGTGCCAGCAGCTTAGAGCCTTCGGTGGGGAGCTCCTATAATTCACCCCTCCACTTT
TRBV12-3/TRBV12-4	TRBJ2-1	NA	NA	CASSRSSYNEQFF	TGTGCCAGTAGCAGATCCTCCTACAATGAGCAGTTCTTC
TRBV19	TRBJ2-5	TRBD1	NA	CASSQSGGRETQYF	TGTGCCAGTAGTCAGTCAGGGGGCCGGGAGACCCAGTACTTC
TRBV27	TRBJ1-1	TRBD1	NA	CASSYNRGNTEAFF	TGTGCCAGCAGTTACAACAGGGGGAACACTGAAGCTTTCTTT
TRBV29-1	TRBJ2-3	NA	NA	CSVPRPSTDTQYF	TGCAGCGTTCCCAGGCCTAGCACAGATACGCAGTATTTT
TRBV12-3/TRBV12-4	TRBJ2-3	NA	NA	CASSSPSQYF	TGTGCCAGCAGTTCCCCCTCGCAGTATTTT
TRBV5-8	TRBJ2-1	NA	NA	CASSFILAVYNEQFF	TGTGCCAGCAGCTTTATCCTAGCCGTCTATAATGAGCAGTTCTTC
TRBV7-6	TRBJ2-7	NA	once	CASSYTNGGSYEQYF	TGTGCCAGCAGCTACACTAACGGGGGATCCTACGAGCAGTACTTC
TRBV19	TRBJ2-1	TRBD2	NA	CASSSFSGFYNEQFF	TGTGCCAGTAGTAGCTTTAGCGGGTTCTACAATGAGCAGTTCTTC
TRBV6-5	TRBJ2-3	NA	NA	CASTPGGGTDTQYF	TGTGCCAGCACCCCGGGCGGGGGCACAGATACGCAGTATTTT
TRBV5-1	TRBJ1-1	TRBD1	NA	CASSSAGTANTEAFF	TGCGCCAGCAGCTCAGCCGGGACAGCGAACACTGAAGCTTTCTTT
TRBV7-3	TRBJ2-1	TRBD1	many	CASSYLTGGPGDEQFF	TGTGCCAGCAGCTACCTGACAGGGGGCCCGGGCGATGAGCAGTTCTTC
TRBV25-1	TRBJ2-2	NA	few	CASSARDTGELFF	TGTGCCAGCAGTGCTCGCGACACCGGGGAGCTGTTTTTT
TRBV13	TRBJ2-7	NA	NA	CASSSFGHDSEQYF	TGTGCCAGCAGCTCTTTTGGCCATGACAGCGAGCAGTACTTC
TRBV29-1	TRBJ2-1	NA	NA	CSVFSENNEQFF	TGCAGCGTTTTTAGCGAAAACAATGAGCAGTTCTTC
TRBV7-6	TRBJ1-2	NA	NA	CASSQSQGLGYGYTF	TGTGCCAGCAGCCAATCCCAGGGATTGGGCTATGGCTACACCTTC
TRBV9	TRBJ2-3	NA	NA	CASSVADTPLADTQYF	TGTGCCAGCAGCGTAGCGGACACGCCGTTAGCAGATACGCAGTATTTT
TRBV7-2	TRBJ2-2	NA	NA	CASSLGIDHTGELFF	TGTGCCAGCAGCTTAGGTATAGATCACACCGGGGAGCTGTTTTTT
TRBV6-5	TRBJ2-3	NA	once	CASGAGIADTQYF	TGTGCCAGCGGGGCAGGGATAGCAGATACGCAGTATTTT
TRBV25-1	TRBJ2-1	TRBD2	NA	CASRGGSGPYNEQFF	TGTGCCAGCAGAGGCGGGAGTGGGCCCTACAATGAGCAGTTCTTC
TRBV11-3	TRBJ2-7	NA	NA	CASSPGQTYEQYF	TGTGCCAGCAGCCCCGGACAAACCTACGAGCAGTACTTC
TRBV7-9	TRBJ1-1	NA	NA	CASGSPGTEAFF	TGTGCCAGCGGGTCCCCGGGTACTGAAGCTTTCTTT
TRBV18	TRBJ2-7	NA	NA	CASSPPGQRRGDFHEQYF	TGTGCCAGCTCACCACCGGGCCAGAGGCGGGGCGACTTCCACGAGCAGTACTTC
TRBV27	TRBJ2-3	TRBD2	once	CASGSLAGGGADTQYF	TGTGCCAGCGGCTCACTAGCGGGAGGGGGGGCAGATACGCAGTATTTT
TRBV24-1	TRBJ2-3	TRBD1	NA	CATSDPGQDGTDTQYF	TGTGCCACCAGTGACCCCGGACAGGACGGCACAGATACGCAGTATTTT
TRBV4-3	TRBJ2-3	NA	once	CASSQDRFAGSDTQYF	TGCGCCAGCAGCCAAGATCGGTTTGCGGGGTCGGATACGCAGTATTTT